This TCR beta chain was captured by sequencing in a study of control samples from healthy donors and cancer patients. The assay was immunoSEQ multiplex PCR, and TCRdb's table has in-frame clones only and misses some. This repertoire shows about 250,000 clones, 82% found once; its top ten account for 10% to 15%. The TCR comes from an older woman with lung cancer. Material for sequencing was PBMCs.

CDR3 sequence: CASSIVPAGAATQETQYF. CDR3 coding DNA: TGTGCCAGTAGTATAGTCCCAGCGGGGGCGGCAACCCAAGAGACCCAGTACTTC. The V gene is TRBV19, the J gene TRBJ2-5; 8 positions agree with TRBD2. The CDR3 consists of 18 residues. Germline CDR1 is LNHDA and CDR2 is SQIVND (reference sequence). Trimming removed 1 base from V and 1 base from J; junction bases left unmatched: 11.